This T cell receptor beta chain stems from a study of CD8 T cells in Susac syndrome. Study-level points and caveats: As the study acknowledged, the number of individuals in its TCR sequencing and HLA analysis was relatively small.

V shed 3 bases and J shed 7 bases, with 22 bases lying between them. This CDR3 contains 17 residues. Germline loops: CDR1 LNHDA, CDR2 SQIVND (reference sequence). With regard to this clonotype: Its specificity is unknown.

From blood CD8+ and CD4+ T cells, TCR beta sequences were generated. The multiple sclerosis control group comprised treatment-naive patients with stable or active relapsing-remitting disease. RNA amounts of roughly 0.45 to 1 ug underwent reverse transcription with random hexamers. An immunoSEQ multiplex PCR generated amplified TCR beta CDR3 products spanning 54 Vbeta and 13 Jbeta. A single record per CDR3 protein comes from TCRdb applying MiXCR to the immunoSEQ multiplex PCR reads. The table lists roughly 130,000 distinct CDR3 sequences, about 95% of them singletons. The sequence was collected from a human donor with multiple sclerosis. The sequenced sample was CD4+ T cells from PBMCs. The chain employs TRBV19 and TRBJ1-5; maybe TRBD1 (6 bases). The CDR3 sequence is CASSISFSGGGRQPQHF. CDR3 bases: TGTGCCAGTAGTATCAGTTTCTCCGGCGGGGGCAGGCAGCCCCAGCATTTT.